The sequence of this T cell receptor beta chain was determined in a study of early T cells in non-severe SARS-CoV-2 infection (TCRdb year 2021). About the investigation overall: TCR sequencing used bulk RNA from unsorted whole blood, so alpha and beta chains could not be paired. What the study reported, not specific to this receptor: Matching against VDJdb was skewed toward anti-spike CD8 responses, likely underestimated virus-specific expansions, and missed private and CD4 specificities.

The study was a case-control design nested within a healthcare worker cohort in London, UK, with weekly nasopharyngeal swab PCR tests and blood sampling. Between 23 and 31 March 2020, the week of the UK lockdown, healthcare workers were enrolled and then followed up weekly for as long as 16 weeks. This clonotype was detected only a few times. Its specific antigen is unknown. There are no base qualities to consult, and no much larger clone falls within one base. The library was built by means of 5' RACE. For sequencing, a NextSeq 500 was employed. To correct for sequencing error and PCR bias, the TCR library protocol tagged individual cDNA molecules with unique molecular identifiers. Both TCR alpha and beta chains were sequenced, and tight co-correlation was observed between alpha and beta sequence abundances in each sample. Processing in the source paper ran as follows. Decombinator V4 was used to annotate TCR sequences for V gene, J gene and CDR3. TCRs were defined as expanded if a significant change between any two time points was detected under a Poisson model with p below 0.0001. TCR abundances were normalised to the total number of TCRs sequenced per sample and expressed as counts per million. TRAV1-2 paired with TRAJ12, TRAJ20 or TRAJ33 defined MAIT TCRs, while TRAV10 paired with TRAJ18 defined iNKT TCRs. VDJdb, accessed on 1 November 2021, was searched for TCRs annotated for CMV, EBV and SARS-CoV-2, and TCRs annotated for more than one antigen were excluded. TCRdb's own reprocessing of the public reads used fastp at Q25 and MiXCR and kept productive beta chains. Entries that share a CDR3 protein sequence are merged under the most common genes and DNA. The V and J calls here are based on TCRdb, not the publication. Counted in this sample were approximately 69,000 distinct CDR3 sequences; about 11% of them appeared once. Roughly 7% of the sample goes to the ten largest clones.

The CDR3 spans 15 residues, from the cysteine through the phenylalanine. Only the CDR3 portion is preserved as DNA: 45 bases, with reading frame beginning at the first base. Trimming costs V 0 bases and J 3 bases, and their ends lie 12 bases apart. CDR1 and CDR2, per the germline V gene (reference sequence), are MNHEY and SMNVEV. Rearrangement joined TRBV27 to TRBJ2-7; the D gene is tentatively TRBD1 or TRBD2, each matching 5 bases. Material for sequencing was whole blood. This sequence originates from an adult who was a healthcare worker with PCR-confirmed SARS-CoV-2 infection or an uninfected control (not recorded which). The nucleotide sequence reads TGTGCCAGCAGTTTATCCGGGACCGATAACTACGAGCAGTACTTC. It specifies CASSLSGTDNYEQYF.